The 30 T cell receptor beta chains presented below share a single source sample, sequenced in a study of T cell changes during pregnancy in multiple sclerosis. Sequencing was performed with immunoSEQ multiplex PCR; in TCRdb, only in-frame clones are kept and a portion is missing. The table lists roughly 30,000 clones, 70% to 90% of them singletons. The sample was CD4+ T cells from peripheral blood mononuclear cells, taken in the first trimester of pregnancy. The receptors here all came from a female donor in good health, enrolled as a control in a pregnancy study.

This chain connects TRBV7-3 to TRBJ1-1, with TRBD1 as a possible D gene (5 bases). V was trimmed by 4 bases and J by 7 bases, leaving 13 bases between them. Looked up from germline, CDR1 is SGHTA and CDR2 is FQGTGA. This CDR3 is built from 13 residues. The CDR3 here is CASSSSNRHEAFF. Written as DNA, the CDR3 is TGTGCCAGCAGCTCTTCTAACAGGCATGAAGCTTTCTTT.

V usage is TRBV5-6 and J usage is TRBJ2-1, with a weak D call TRBD2 (6 bases). Germline V CDR1 and CDR2: SGHDT, YYEEEE. V was cut by 5 bases and J by 15 bases, with 18 bases left in between. This CDR3 has 12 residues. The CDR3 DNA sequence: TGTGCCAGCAGTTCGGGTTGGGGGGAACCGTTCTTC. Amino acids: CASSSGWGEPFF.

This sequence joins TRBV2 and TRBJ2-3, with TRBD1 matching 7 bases. With V trimmed by 6 bases and J by 2 bases, 5 bases remained unmatched. Germline lookup yields CDR1 SNHLY and CDR2 FYNNEI. CDR3 size: 14 residues. The CDR3 coding sequence is TGTGCCAGCAGAGTCGACAGGGCCACAGATACGCAGTATTTT. Translated: CASRVDRATDTQYF.

V usage is TRBV5-6 and J usage is TRBJ1-1; 7 bases align to TRBD1. V gave up 3 bases and J gave up 5 bases; unmatched junction bases: 10. Per the germline V gene, CDR1 is SGHDT and CDR2 is YYEEEE. The CDR3 extends over 15 amino acids. Written as DNA, the CDR3 is TGTGCCAGCAGCTCCTACAGGGGTATAGGGACTGAAGCTTTCTTT. This gives the protein CASSSYRGIGTEAFF.

This clone was seen a single time. This rearrangement joins TRBV18 to TRBJ2-7; 8 bases agree with TRBD1. Germline V gene data show CDR1 as KGHSH and CDR2 as LQKENI. V lost 4 bases and J lost 6; bases outside the gene matches: 8. The CDR3 extends over 14 amino acids. CDR3 amino acids: CASSRGTGSREQYF. The CDR3 coding sequence is TGTGCCAGCTCACGGGGGACAGGTTCGCGCGAGCAGTACTTC. The variable domain in full, completed from reference TRBV18 and TRBJ2-7, reads NAGVMQNPRHLVRRRGQEARLRCSPMKGHSHVYWYRQLPEEGLKFMVYLQKENIIDESGMPKERFSAEFPKEGPSILRIQQVVRGDSAAYFCASSRGTGSREQYFGPGTRLTVT.

The chain combines TRBV7-9 with TRBJ1-4; 8 nucleotides match TRBD1. Germline loops: CDR1 SEHNR, CDR2 FQNEAQ (reference sequence). The CDR3 totals 14 residues. The V gene end was trimmed by 3 bases and the J gene end by 6 bases; junction bases not matched to a gene: 3. The CDR3 DNA sequence: TGTGCCAGCAGCTTCGGACAGGGAGATGAAAAACTGTTTTTT. Translation: CASSFGQGDEKLFF.

The CDR3 sequence: CASILQGGAVGTEAFF. CDR3 bases: TGTGCCAGTATTCTACAGGGTGGGGCAGTAGGAACTGAAGCTTTCTTT. The chain employs TRBV19 and TRBJ1-1, with D maybe TRBD1 (6 bases). CDR1 LNHDA and CDR2 SQIVND come from the germline V gene (reference sequence). V was pared by 7 bases and J by 5 bases, with 23 bases between. The CDR3 consists of 16 residues.

The CDR3: CASSIGEGAGGYTF. The DNA of the CDR3 is TGTGCCAGTAGTATAGGAGAAGGTGCCGGGGGCTACACCTTC. This chain joins TRBV19 and TRBJ1-2; D is ambiguous. Looked up from germline, CDR1 is LNHDA and CDR2 is SQIVND (reference sequence). The CDR3 has 14 residues. Trimming took 1 base from V and 8 from J, leaving 14 bases between them.

The chain is built from TRBV4-1 and TRBJ2-7; D possibly corresponds to TRBD1 (6 bases). This CDR3 contains 14 residues. Deletions cut 4 bases from V and 2 bases from J, with 12 bases between. Per germline, CDR1 MGHRA and CDR2 YSYEKL. CDR3 nucleotide sequence: TGCGCCAGCAGCCGAGCGACAGGAGCCTACGAGCAGTACTTC. Translation gives CASSRATGAYEQYF.

V and J are TRBV30 and TRBJ1-4, with 7 nucleotides matching TRBD1. Germline trimming cut 5 bases from V and 7 bases from J; bases unmatched to any gene: 10. The CDR3 totals 14 residues. Germline values: CDR1 GTSNPN, CDR2 SVGIG (reference sequence). The CDR3 sequence is CAWGKGAGSEKLFF. In DNA form, the CDR3 reads TGTGCCTGGGGGAAGGGGGCCGGGAGTGAAAAACTGTTTTTT.

The chain employs TRBV7-9 and TRBJ2-7, with a weak D call TRBD2 (6 bases). The CDR3 spans 16 residues. V was clipped by 5 bases and J by 3 bases, with 20 bases between them. Germline CDR1 is SEHNR and CDR2 is FQNEAQ (reference sequence). This CDR3 is CASSQTSGRQHYEQYF. The CDR3 bases are TGTGCCAGCAGCCAGACGTCAGGGAGGCAGCACTACGAGCAGTACTTC.

This chain links TRBV5-8 with TRBJ1-5; D is unresolved. The CDR3 spans 14 residues. Germline lookup yields CDR1 SGHTS and CDR2 YDEGEE. Trimming stripped 7 bases from V and 1 base from J, with 12 bases between. In DNA, the CDR3 is TGTGCCAGCGGAGGCCTGAGAAGCAATCAGCCCCAGCATTTT. Encoded protein: CASGGLRSNQPQHF.

This sequence joins TRBV25-1 and TRBJ2-6; D may be TRBD1 (5 bases). V lost 4 bases and J lost 0, with 10 bases in between. Germline lookup yields CDR1 MGHDK and CDR2 SYGVNS. The CDR3 runs to 16 residues. CDR3 bases: TGTGCCAGCAGTGCGCATCAGGGCTCTGGGGCCAACGTCCTGACTTTC. Protein: CASSAHQGSGANVLTF.

In its sample, this clone was seen a few times. The chain combines TRBV5-4 with TRBJ1-1; D may be TRBD1 (5 bases). The CDR3 is made up of 15 amino acids. Germline lookup yields CDR1 SGHNT and CDR2 YYREEE (reference sequence). V lost 7 bases, J lost 2 bases, and 18 bases lay in between. DNA for the CDR3: TGTGCCAGCGGGGGGGGTGGTCAGCGAAACACTGAAGCTTTCTTT. Translating it yields CASGGGGQRNTEAFF.

V and J are TRBV6-1 and TRBJ2-7, with D perhaps TRBD2 (5 bases). Per germline, CDR1 MNHNS and CDR2 SASEGT. The CDR3 is 15 residues long. The V end lost 6 bases, the J end lost 7 bases, and 22 bases lay between the germline ends. CDR3 bases: TGTGCCAGCAGAATTCGAAGCCCAGGACTCGGGGAGCAGTACTTC. It codes for CASRIRSPGLGEQYF.

The chain carries TRBV7-2 and TRBJ2-1, with TRBD2 matching over 12 bases. Germline V gene data show CDR1 as SGHTA and CDR2 as FQGNSA. The V gene end was trimmed by 0 bases and the J gene end by 12 bases; junction bases not matched to a gene: 9. The CDR3 loop spans 16 amino acids. The CDR3 bases are TGTGCCAGCAGCTTAGCGCAGGGACTAGCGGGCCAGGGGCAGTTCTTC. Amino acid sequence: CASSLAQGLAGQGQFF. Full variable domain (missing parts from reference TRBV7-2 and TRBJ2-1): GAGVSQSPSNKVTEKGKDVELRCDPISGHTALYWYRQSLGQGLEFLIYFQGNSAPDKSGLPSDRFSAERTGGSVSTLTIQRTQQEDSAVYLCASSLAQGLAGQGQFFGPGTRLTVL.

The chain joins TRBV5-1 to TRBJ2-3, with 10 bases that match TRBD1. Trimming cost V 3 bases and J 6 bases; bases outside gene matches: 7. The germline gives CDR1 SGHRS, CDR2 YFSETQ. The CDR3 spans 15 residues. CDR3 in DNA: TGCGCCAGCAGCTCCCGGGACAGGGGTGGGGATACGCAGTATTTT. It specifies CASSSRDRGGDTQYF. Variable domain in full (rest from reference TRBV5-1 and TRBJ2-3): KAGVTQTPRYLIKTRGQQVTLSCSPISGHRSVSWYQQTPGQGLQFLFEYFSETQRNKGNFPGRFSGRQFSNSRSEMNVSTLELGDSALYLCASSSRDRGGDTQYFGPGTRLTVL.

The V gene is TRBV11-3, the J gene TRBJ2-2; D might be TRBD2 (7 bases). This CDR3 is built from 17 residues. The V end lost 7 bases, the J end lost 2 bases, and 20 bases lay between the germline ends. Germline V gives CDR1 SGHNT, CDR2 YENEEA. In nucleotides, the CDR3 is TGTGCCAGCACCTACGTATGGGGGGGCCTAAACACCGGGGAGCTGTTTTTT. Amino acid sequence: CASTYVWGGLNTGELFF. Based on the CDR3 plus reference TRBV11-3 and TRBJ2-2, the full variable domain is EAGVVQSPRYKIIEKKQPVAFWCNPISGHNTLYWYLQNLGQGPELLIRYENEEAVDDSQLPKDRFSAERLKGVDSTLKIQPAELGDSAVYLCASTYVWGGLNTGELFFGEGSRLTVL.

The chain couples TRBV25-1 to TRBJ1-2; 7 bases fit TRBD1. CDR3 size: 14 residues. Germline CDR1 MGHDK, CDR2 SYGVNS. V dropped 5 bases and J dropped 5; count of bases not matched to a gene: 8. In nucleotides, the CDR3 is TGTGCCAGCAGTAGCGCAGGGGGAATTTATGGCTACACCTTC. It encodes CASSSAGGIYGYTF.

There are a few counts of this clone. The chain has TRBV7-9 and TRBJ2-5, with D tentatively TRBD1 (5 bases). CDR3 size: 13 residues. Trimming pared 2 bases from V and 7 bases from J, leaving 11 bases between. Germline V lookup: CDR1 SEHNR, CDR2 FQNEAQ (reference sequence). The chain's CDR3 is CASSLPGWGTQYF. Here the CDR3 DNA reads TGTGCCAGCAGCTTACCAGGGTGGGGGACCCAGTACTTC.

This chain uses TRBV5-5 with TRBJ1-4, with 9 bases aligning to TRBD1. With 2 bases clipped from V and 2 bases from J, the junction kept 4 bases outside the gene matches. The CDR3 is 16 amino acids. The germline CDR1 and CDR2 sequences are SGHKS and YYEKEE (reference sequence). CDR3 bases: TGTGCCAGCAGCTTTGCGGGACAGGGCACTAATGAAAAACTGTTTTTT. Its translation: CASSFAGQGTNEKLFF. The full variable domain, its missing parts supplied by reference TRBV5-5 and TRBJ1-4, is DAGVTQSPTHLIKTRGQQVTLRCSPISGHKSVSWYQQVLGQGPQFIFQYYEKEERGRGNFPDRFSARQFPNYSSELNVNALLLGDSALYLCASSFAGQGTNEKLFFGSGTQLSVL.

V and J are TRBV18 and TRBJ1-5; D perhaps matches TRBD1 (6 bases). V gave up 1 base and J gave up 6 bases, with 19 bases separating them. Germline CDR1 KGHSH, CDR2 LQKENI. CDR3 length: 17 residues. The CDR3 DNA sequence: TGTGCCAGCTCACCACTTGGGCCTCAGGGGAGAAGTCAGCCCCAGCATTTT. Residues: CASSPLGPQGRSQPQHF.

The chain has TRBV10-3 and TRBJ2-1; TRBD2 might be the D (6 bases). Trimming took off 3 bases at V and 1 base at J, with 16 bases between the two ends. From germline, CDR1 is ENHRY and CDR2 SYGVKD. This CDR3 has 17 residues. The CDR3 coding sequence is TGTGCCATCAGTGATAATCACGGGCGGGGATCCTACAATGAGCAGTTCTTC. Amino acids: CAISDNHGRGSYNEQFF.

The chain is built from TRBV9 and TRBJ2-7; D not certain. V was trimmed by 0 bases and J by 2 bases, leaving 6 bases between them. The length of the CDR3 is 13 residues. In germline, CDR1 is SGDLS, CDR2 YYNGEE. The DNA of the CDR3 is TGTGCCAGCAGCGTAGGGGCCACCTACGAGCAGTACTTC. Protein product: CASSVGATYEQYF.

The chain couples TRBV28 to TRBJ1-5; 7 bases match TRBD1. This CDR3 contains 15 residues. V was pared by 4 bases and J by 5 bases, with 8 bases of the junction left unmatched. Germline CDR1 is MDHEN and CDR2 is SYDVKM. The CDR3 nucleotides are TGTGCCAGCAGTTATGGACAGGTTCACTATCAGCCCCAGCATTTT. Its translation is CASSYGQVHYQPQHF.

The chain joins TRBV2 to TRBJ2-1, with 7 bases lining up with TRBD1. The CDR3 covers 18 residues. V lost 4 bases and J lost 0; bases outside the gene matches: 12. The germline V gene has CDR1 SNHLY and CDR2 FYNNEI. The CDR3 here is CASSVRDSSTGSYNEQFF. CDR3 in DNA: TGTGCCAGCAGTGTCCGGGACAGCTCAACGGGCTCCTACAATGAGCAGTTCTTC.

The chain is built from TRBV5-1 and TRBJ1-6; no clear D gene. This CDR3 is built from 13 residues. Germline assignment: CDR1 SGHRS and CDR2 YFSETQ. Trimming cost V 4 bases and J 10 bases, with 12 bases left between them. The CDR3 loop reads CASSPPRGSPLHF. CDR3 nucleotide sequence: TGCGCCAGCAGCCCCCCCCGGGGATCACCCCTCCACTTT.

The chain combines TRBV5-4 with TRBJ1-2; D may be TRBD1 (6 bases). The ends were cut back, 5 bases at V and 9 bases at J, with 26 bases in the middle. From germline, CDR1 is SGHNT and CDR2 YYREEE (reference sequence). The CDR3 is 16 residues long. The CDR3 reads CASRLQGFRQPDSYTF. Here the CDR3 DNA reads TGTGCCAGCAGGCTCCAGGGGTTCAGGCAGCCCGATAGCTACACCTTC.

The chain employs TRBV10-3 and TRBJ2-1; maybe TRBD1 (6 bases). The germline V gene encodes CDR1 ENHRY and CDR2 SYGVKD. The CDR3 has 15 amino acids. Trimming cost V 3 bases and J 7 bases, with 16 bases left between them. The CDR3 sequence is CAISDDRRSGNEQFF. The CDR3 coding sequence is TGTGCCATCAGTGACGACAGGCGAAGTGGGAATGAGCAGTTCTTC.

The chain links TRBV4-3 to TRBJ1-3; D is perhaps TRBD1 (5 bases). Trimming stripped 0 bases from V and 0 bases from J, with 9 bases between. The CDR3 contains 16 residues. Looked up from germline, CDR1 is LGHNA and CDR2 is YSLEER. In nucleotides, the CDR3 is TGCGCCAGCAGCCAAGATTTGACAGTCTCTGGAAACACCATATATTTT. Translation gives CASSQDLTVSGNTIYF.